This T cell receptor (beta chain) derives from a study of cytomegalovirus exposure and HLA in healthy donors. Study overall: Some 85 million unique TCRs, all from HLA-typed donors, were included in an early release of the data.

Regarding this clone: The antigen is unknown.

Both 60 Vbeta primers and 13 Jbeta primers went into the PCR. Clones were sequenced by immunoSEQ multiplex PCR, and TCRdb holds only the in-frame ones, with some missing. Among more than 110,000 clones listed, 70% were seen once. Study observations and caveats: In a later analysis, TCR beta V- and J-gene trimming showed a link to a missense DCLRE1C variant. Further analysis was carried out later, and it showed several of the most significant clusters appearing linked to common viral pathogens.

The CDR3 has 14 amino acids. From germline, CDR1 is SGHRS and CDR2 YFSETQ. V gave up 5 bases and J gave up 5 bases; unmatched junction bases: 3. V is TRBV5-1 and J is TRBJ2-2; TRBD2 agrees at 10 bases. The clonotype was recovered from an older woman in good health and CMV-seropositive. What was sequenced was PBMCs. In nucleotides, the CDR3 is TGCGCCAGCAGAATAGCGGGAGGAACCGGGGAGCTGTTTTTT. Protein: CASRIAGGTGELFF. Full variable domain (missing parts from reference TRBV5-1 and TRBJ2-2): KAGVTQTPRYLIKTRGQQVTLSCSPISGHRSVSWYQQTPGQGLQFLFEYFSETQRNKGNFPGRFSGRQFSNSRSEMNVSTLELGDSALYLCASRIAGGTGELFFGEGSRLTVL.